A selection of T cell receptor beta chains follows, all from one sample in a study of healthy donors' naive CD4 and CD8 T cells. TCRdb re-called the reads with MiXCR, one entry per CDR3 protein. The sample holds 150,000 to 200,000 distinct CDR3 sequences, 65% to 80% seen once. The specimen sequenced was naive CD4+ and CD8+ T cells sorted from blood, pooled from several donors. Receptor source: a pool of human donors in good health; the sample pools cells from several healthy donors. Both conserved end residues are part of each CDR3. The D gene is left open where the match is weak. Clone size is shown for a subset of rows, as once, few, many or a class of expanded clone.

V: TRBV29-1
size: .
D: .
J: TRBJ1-1
CDR3: CSVGDTGSTEAFF
DNA: TGCAGCGTTGGTGACACAGGGTCCACTGAAGCTTTCTTT

V: TRBV29-1
size: few
D: TRBD1
J: TRBJ2-7
CDR3: CSVRQGTYEQYF
DNA: TGCAGCGTCCGACAGGGAACCTACGAGCAGTACTTC

V: TRBV19
size: .
D: .
J: TRBJ2-4
CDR3: CASSMAGSKNIQYF
DNA: TGTGCCAGTAGTATGGCGGGTTCCAAAAACATTCAGTACTTC

V: TRBV27
size: .
D: .
J: TRBJ2-1
CDR3: CASSLSGHNEQFF
DNA: TGTGCCAGCAGTTTGTCAGGGCACAATGAGCAGTTCTTC

V: TRBV6-2/TRBV6-3
size: .
D: .
J: TRBJ1-1
CDR3: CASIQRVMNTEAFF
DNA: TGTGCCAGCATCCAAAGGGTCATGAACACTGAAGCTTTCTTT

V: TRBV18
size: .
D: .
J: TRBJ2-3
CDR3: CASSSAVAITSTDTQYF
DNA: TGCGCCAGCTCTTCGGCTGTGGCTATCACTAGCACAGATACGCAGTATTTT

V: TRBV6-5
size: .
D: .
J: TRBJ1-6
CDR3: CASSYLRGDYYNSPLHF
DNA: TGTGCCAGCAGTTATCTCAGAGGCGATTACTATAATTCACCCCTCCACTTT

V: TRBV6-6
size: .
D: .
J: TRBJ2-7
CDR3: CAISESLRAEMGEQYF
DNA: TGTGCCATCAGTGAGTCCCTCAGAGCCGAAATGGGCGAGCAGTACTTC

V: TRBV20-1
size: .
D: .
J: TRBJ2-5
CDR3: CSARDVSQETQYF
DNA: TGCAGTGCTAGAGATGTCAGCCAAGAGACCCAGTACTTC

V: TRBV19
size: .
D: .
J: TRBJ1-6
CDR3: CASSFYAGYNSPLHF
DNA: TGTGCCAGTAGCTTCTACGCCGGCTATAATTCACCCCTCCACTTT

V: TRBV12-3/TRBV12-4
size: .
D: .
J: TRBJ2-5
CDR3: CASSLSGEETQYF
DNA: TGTGCCAGCAGCCTCAGCGGAGAAGAGACCCAGTACTTC